The T cell receptor beta chain under discussion was sequenced for a study of identical twins. V lost 2 bases and J lost 5; bases outside the gene matches: 3. The germline V gene encodes CDR1 MNHNY and CDR2 SVGAGI (reference sequence). The CDR3 spans 14 residues. This clonotype was seen only a few times. Its antigen remains unidentified. No donor was unhealthy or non-Caucasian. One entry per CDR3 protein results from TCRdb running MiXCR on the 5' RACE reads. The profile shows 1.5 million to 2 million distinct CDR3 sequences, less than 35% of them singletons. General study points: Twins shared beta out-of-frame sequences in excess, but this excess was weaker. Cord blood beta clonotypes that were abundant carried fewer insertions, and memory repertoires showed no such trend.

Sequenced: cord blood. This TCR derives from a newborn girl in good health. The rearrangement joins TRBV6-6 to TRBJ2-7; 10 nucleotides line up with TRBD1. The CDR3 DNA is TGTGCCAGCAGTTACCGGACAGGGGGGGACGAGCAGTACTTC. Amino acid sequence: CASSYRTGGDEQYF.